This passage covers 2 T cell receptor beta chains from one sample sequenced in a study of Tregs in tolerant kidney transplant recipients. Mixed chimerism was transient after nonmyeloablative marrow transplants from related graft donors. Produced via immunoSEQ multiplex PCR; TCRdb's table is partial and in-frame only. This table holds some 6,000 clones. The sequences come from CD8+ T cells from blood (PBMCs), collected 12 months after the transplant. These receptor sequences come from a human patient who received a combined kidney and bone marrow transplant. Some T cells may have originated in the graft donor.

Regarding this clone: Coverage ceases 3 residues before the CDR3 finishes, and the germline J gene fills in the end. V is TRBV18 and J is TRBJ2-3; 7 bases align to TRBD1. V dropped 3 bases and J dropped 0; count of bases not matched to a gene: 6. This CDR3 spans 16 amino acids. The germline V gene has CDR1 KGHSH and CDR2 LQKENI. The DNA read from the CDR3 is TGTGCCAGCTCACCGGACAGGTCCCCTAGCACAGATACG. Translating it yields CASSPDRSPSTDT. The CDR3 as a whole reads CASSPDRSPSTDTQYF.

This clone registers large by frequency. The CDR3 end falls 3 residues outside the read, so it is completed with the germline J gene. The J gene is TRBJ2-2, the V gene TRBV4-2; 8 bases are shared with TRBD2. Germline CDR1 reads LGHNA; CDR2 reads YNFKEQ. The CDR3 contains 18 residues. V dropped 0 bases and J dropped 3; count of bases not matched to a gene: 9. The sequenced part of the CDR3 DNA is TGTGCCAGCAGCCAAGAGGGGGGCGGGGGGCGAGACACCGGGGAG. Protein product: CASSQEGGGGRDTGE. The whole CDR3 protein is CASSQEGGGGRDTGELFF.